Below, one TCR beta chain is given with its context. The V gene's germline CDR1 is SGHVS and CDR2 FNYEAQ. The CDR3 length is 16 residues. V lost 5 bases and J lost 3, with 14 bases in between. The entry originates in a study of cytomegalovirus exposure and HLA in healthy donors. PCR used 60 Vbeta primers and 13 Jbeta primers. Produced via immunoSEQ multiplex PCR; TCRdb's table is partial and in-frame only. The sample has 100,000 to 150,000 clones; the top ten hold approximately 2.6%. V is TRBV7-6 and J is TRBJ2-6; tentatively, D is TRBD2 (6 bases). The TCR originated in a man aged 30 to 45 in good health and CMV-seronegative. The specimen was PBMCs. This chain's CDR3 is CASSPGSGVGANVLTF. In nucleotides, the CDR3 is TGTGCCAGCAGCCCCGGATCGGGGGTTGGGGCCAACGTCCTGACTTTC.